Listed below are T cell receptor beta chains from one sample, sequenced in a study of cytomegalovirus exposure and HLA in healthy donors. The data were produced by immunoSEQ multiplex PCR, yet TCRdb's version contains in-frame clones alone and is incomplete. The data show about 140,000 clones, approximately 65% seen once. The sample taken for sequencing was PBMCs. The receptors come from a woman aged 55-69 years in good health and CMV-seronegative. The CDR3 runs from the conserved cysteine through the conserved F or W. The order of the fields is J gene, V gene, clone size, D gene, CDR3 protein, CDR3 DNA. A D gene is named only where the DNA matches it firmly. Some rows mark clone size as missing; the rest say once, few, many or name a class of expanded clone.

j_call: TRBJ1-2; v_call: TRBV29-1; clone_size: -; d_call: TRBD1; cdr3_aa: CSLRDRGGYTF; cdr3_nt: TGCAGCTTGCGGGACAGGGGTGGCTACACCTTC
j_call: TRBJ1-2; v_call: TRBV5-3; clone_size: -; d_call: TRBD1; cdr3_aa: CARSNTGGGGANYGYTF; cdr3_nt: TGTGCCAGAAGCAACACAGGGGGAGGGGGGGCTAACTATGGCTACACCTTC
j_call: TRBJ2-7; v_call: TRBV2; clone_size: -; d_call: TRBD1; cdr3_aa: CASSPRGLYEQYF; cdr3_nt: TGTGCCAGCAGTCCCAGGGGGCTCTACGAGCAGTACTTC
j_call: TRBJ2-3; v_call: TRBV6-5; clone_size: -; d_call: TRBD1; cdr3_aa: CASSFGQGRLDTQYF; cdr3_nt: TGTGCCAGCAGTTTTGGACAGGGCCGTCTAGATACGCAGTATTTT
j_call: TRBJ2-6; v_call: TRBV19; clone_size: once; d_call: TRBD1; cdr3_aa: CASRSEAGQGLTGANVLTF; cdr3_nt: TGTGCCAGTAGATCGGAAGCGGGACAGGGGTTGACAGGGGCCAACGTCCTGACTTTC
j_call: TRBJ1-2; v_call: TRBV19; clone_size: few; d_call: TRBD1; cdr3_aa: CASSLGQGFGYTF; cdr3_nt: TGTGCCAGTAGTCTAGGACAGGGGTTTGGCTACACCTTC
j_call: TRBJ2-7; v_call: TRBV14; clone_size: -; d_call: -; cdr3_aa: CASSQDLRGSEQYF; cdr3_nt: TGTGCCAGCAGCCAAGATCTCAGGGGTAGCGAGCAGTACTTC
j_call: TRBJ2-7; v_call: TRBV10-2; clone_size: -; d_call: -; cdr3_aa: CASRAGVGVEQYF; cdr3_nt: TGCGCCAGCCGTGCTGGGGTAGGGGTCGAGCAGTACTTC
j_call: TRBJ2-3; v_call: TRBV5-4; clone_size: -; d_call: -; cdr3_aa: CASSLGGTQYF; cdr3_nt: TGTGCCAGCAGCTTAGGGGGTACGCAGTATTTT
j_call: TRBJ1-6; v_call: TRBV5-1; clone_size: -; d_call: -; cdr3_aa: CASSLARGGHSYNSPLHF; cdr3_nt: TGCGCCAGCAGCTTGGCCCGGGGGGGGCACTCCTATAATTCACCCCTCCACTTT
j_call: TRBJ2-1; v_call: TRBV11-2; clone_size: -; d_call: -; cdr3_aa: CASSSPHDSNEQFF; cdr3_nt: TGTGCCAGCAGCTCCCCTCATGACAGCAATGAGCAGTTCTTC
j_call: TRBJ2-3; v_call: TRBV9; clone_size: -; d_call: TRBD2; cdr3_aa: CASSVIASGVTDTQYF; cdr3_nt: TGTGCCAGCAGCGTAATAGCTAGCGGGGTCACAGATACGCAGTATTTT
j_call: TRBJ2-5; v_call: TRBV7-3; clone_size: -; d_call: -; cdr3_aa: CASSLGSDIGLTQYF; cdr3_nt: TGTGCCAGCAGCTTAGGTTCTGACATAGGTCTAACCCAGTACTTC
j_call: TRBJ2-1; v_call: TRBV12-5; clone_size: -; d_call: TRBD2; cdr3_aa: CASGLVRREGQNEQFF; cdr3_nt: TGTGCTAGTGGTTTGGTAAGGCGGGAGGGCCAGAATGAGCAGTTCTTC
j_call: TRBJ2-5; v_call: TRBV2; clone_size: few; d_call: TRBD1; cdr3_aa: CASSETGAVQETQYF; cdr3_nt: TGTGCCAGCAGTGAAACAGGGGCGGTCCAAGAGACCCAGTACTTC
j_call: TRBJ1-3; v_call: TRBV2; clone_size: -; d_call: TRBD1; cdr3_aa: CASSISRTGTGNTIYF; cdr3_nt: TGTGCCAGCAGCATAAGCCGGACAGGGACTGGAAACACCATATATTTT
j_call: TRBJ2-7; v_call: TRBV2; clone_size: -; d_call: -; cdr3_aa: CASSVTRTYEQYF; cdr3_nt: TGTGCCAGCAGTGTAACTAGGACCTACGAGCAGTACTTC
j_call: TRBJ2-2; v_call: TRBV7-3; clone_size: -; d_call: TRBD1; cdr3_aa: CASSRTGNTGELFF; cdr3_nt: TGTGCCAGCAGCCGGACAGGGAACACCGGGGAGCTGTTTTTT
j_call: TRBJ2-5; v_call: TRBV7-7; clone_size: -; d_call: -; cdr3_aa: CASSPRGARKETQYF; cdr3_nt: TGTGCTAGCAGCCCCCGCGGCGCAAGGAAAGAGACCCAGTACTTC
j_call: TRBJ2-7; v_call: TRBV5-4; clone_size: few; d_call: -; cdr3_aa: CASSLGGAGNIDEQYF; cdr3_nt: TGTGCCAGCAGCTTAGGGGGAGCGGGGAACATAGACGAGCAGTACTTC
j_call: TRBJ2-7; v_call: TRBV7-2; clone_size: few; d_call: -; cdr3_aa: CASSFSREQYF; cdr3_nt: TGTGCCAGCAGCTTCTCCCGCGAGCAGTACTTC
j_call: TRBJ2-2; v_call: TRBV7-2; clone_size: -; d_call: TRBD2; cdr3_aa: CASSYTSGSPAGELFF; cdr3_nt: TGTGCCAGCAGTTATACTAGCGGGAGTCCCGCCGGGGAGCTGTTTTTT
j_call: TRBJ2-2; v_call: TRBV19; clone_size: few; d_call: TRBD2; cdr3_aa: CASSIQTSGTHTGELFF; cdr3_nt: TGTGCCAGTAGTATCCAGACTAGCGGGACTCACACCGGGGAGCTGTTTTTT
j_call: TRBJ1-2; v_call: TRBV5-4; clone_size: -; d_call: TRBD1; cdr3_aa: CASSAGTANLYGYTF; cdr3_nt: TGTGCCAGCAGCGCCGGGACAGCGAACCTCTATGGCTACACCTTC
j_call: TRBJ1-3; v_call: TRBV6-6; clone_size: -; d_call: TRBD1; cdr3_aa: CASSYFGQGSGNTIYF; cdr3_nt: TGTGCCAGCAGTTACTTCGGACAGGGATCTGGAAACACCATATATTTT
j_call: TRBJ2-1; v_call: TRBV20-1; clone_size: -; d_call: -; cdr3_aa: CSASDKTRQFF; cdr3_nt: TGCAGTGCTAGCGACAAGACGCGGCAGTTCTTC
j_call: TRBJ2-1; v_call: TRBV5-1; clone_size: few; d_call: -; cdr3_aa: CASSFGLVYNEQFF; cdr3_nt: TGCGCCAGCAGCTTCGGCCTAGTCTATAATGAGCAGTTCTTC
j_call: TRBJ2-1; v_call: TRBV6-5; clone_size: -; d_call: TRBD2; cdr3_aa: CASSKASGYNEQFF; cdr3_nt: TGTGCCAGCTCAAAGGCTAGCGGCTACAATGAGCAGTTCTTC
j_call: TRBJ1-5; v_call: TRBV28; clone_size: -; d_call: -; cdr3_aa: CASSSPYITSDRDKSNQPQHF; cdr3_nt: TGTGCCAGCAGTTCCCCCTACATTACTTCAGACCGGGACAAAAGCAATCAGCCCCAGCATTTT
j_call: TRBJ2-3; v_call: TRBV6-1; clone_size: few; d_call: -; cdr3_aa: CASSDSGASTDTQYF; cdr3_nt: TGTGCCAGCAGTGACTCTGGGGCTAGCACAGATACGCAGTATTTT
j_call: TRBJ1-2; v_call: TRBV27; clone_size: once; d_call: TRBD1; cdr3_aa: CASSRGIGGFYGYTF; cdr3_nt: TGTGCCAGCAGTCGGGGGATAGGGGGCTTCTATGGCTACACCTTC
j_call: TRBJ2-7; v_call: TRBV7-6; clone_size: -; d_call: -; cdr3_aa: CASSLALGAGAYEQYF; cdr3_nt: TGTGCCAGCAGCTTAGCCCTGGGGGCGGGCGCCTACGAGCAGTACTTC
j_call: TRBJ2-7; v_call: TRBV13; clone_size: -; d_call: -; cdr3_aa: CASHPWTGAYEQYF; cdr3_nt: TGTGCCAGCCACCCCTGGACTGGGGCCTACGAGCAGTACTTC
j_call: TRBJ2-3; v_call: TRBV7-2; clone_size: -; d_call: TRBD1; cdr3_aa: CASSRDWTGTTQYF; cdr3_nt: TGTGCCAGCAGCCGCGACTGGACAGGGACAACGCAGTATTTT
j_call: TRBJ1-1; v_call: TRBV10-3; clone_size: -; d_call: -; cdr3_aa: CAISESPQREEAFF; cdr3_nt: TGTGCCATCAGTGAGTCTCCCCAAAGGGAGGAAGCTTTCTTT
j_call: TRBJ2-5; v_call: TRBV5-1; clone_size: -; d_call: -; cdr3_aa: CASSLAVIVAGKETQYF; cdr3_nt: TGCGCCAGCAGCTTGGCCGTTATTGTGGCGGGTAAAGAGACCCAGTACTTC
j_call: TRBJ2-1; v_call: TRBV29-1; clone_size: -; d_call: TRBD1; cdr3_aa: CSVDRFVGRDRAQFF; cdr3_nt: TGCAGCGTTGATCGGTTTGTAGGCCGGGACAGGGCCCAGTTCTTC
j_call: TRBJ2-1; v_call: TRBV6-5; clone_size: -; d_call: -; cdr3_aa: CASARGSYNEQFF; cdr3_nt: TGTGCCAGTGCCAGGGGAAGCTACAATGAGCAGTTCTTC
j_call: TRBJ1-4; v_call: TRBV19; clone_size: -; d_call: -; cdr3_aa: CASRFGTNEKLFF; cdr3_nt: TGTGCCAGTAGGTTCGGGACTAATGAAAAACTGTTTTTT
j_call: TRBJ2-5; v_call: TRBV5-1; clone_size: -; d_call: TRBD1; cdr3_aa: CASSQMTGAKETQYF; cdr3_nt: TGCGCCAGCAGCCAGATGACAGGGGCAAAAGAGACCCAGTACTTC
j_call: TRBJ2-1; v_call: TRBV18; clone_size: -; d_call: TRBD2; cdr3_aa: CASLPLSSGPINEQFF; cdr3_nt: TGTGCCAGCTTACCTCTCTCTAGCGGGCCTATCAATGAGCAGTTCTTC
j_call: TRBJ2-1; v_call: TRBV11-1; clone_size: few; d_call: -; cdr3_aa: CASLPVGSRANNEQFF; cdr3_nt: TGTGCCAGCCTACCCGTGGGTTCGAGGGCCAACAATGAGCAGTTCTTC
j_call: TRBJ1-5; v_call: TRBV7-9; clone_size: once; d_call: TRBD1; cdr3_aa: CSSSPTGGYNQPQHF; cdr3_nt: TGTTCCAGCAGCCCGACAGGGGGATACAATCAGCCCCAGCATTTT
j_call: TRBJ2-5; v_call: TRBV4-3; clone_size: -; d_call: -; cdr3_aa: CASSQDGITGLGETQYF; cdr3_nt: TGCGCCAGCAGCCAAGACGGCATAACGGGACTCGGGGAGACCCAGTACTTC
j_call: TRBJ2-3; v_call: TRBV6-1; clone_size: -; d_call: -; cdr3_aa: CASTNTDTQYF; cdr3_nt: TGTGCCAGCACCAACACAGATACGCAGTATTTT
j_call: TRBJ1-2; v_call: TRBV9; clone_size: -; d_call: -; cdr3_aa: CASSAGAYGYTF; cdr3_nt: TGTGCCAGCAGCGCTGGAGCTTATGGCTACACCTTC
j_call: TRBJ1-1; v_call: TRBV5-1; clone_size: few; d_call: TRBD1; cdr3_aa: CASSPEGTGGGTEAFF; cdr3_nt: TGCGCCAGCAGCCCCGAGGGGACAGGGGGGGGCACTGAAGCTTTCTTT
j_call: TRBJ2-5; v_call: TRBV5-1; clone_size: few; d_call: -; cdr3_aa: CASSLYGETQYF; cdr3_nt: TGCGCCAGCAGCCTGTACGGGGAGACCCAGTACTTC
j_call: TRBJ2-7; v_call: TRBV7-9; clone_size: few; d_call: -; cdr3_aa: CSSSRTGPLRYEQYF; cdr3_nt: TGTTCCAGCAGCCGTACAGGACCCCTGAGGTACGAGCAGTACTTC
j_call: TRBJ2-5; v_call: TRBV10-1; clone_size: -; d_call: -; cdr3_aa: CASSDGDQETQYF; cdr3_nt: TGCGCCAGCAGTGATGGAGACCAAGAGACCCAGTACTTC
j_call: TRBJ1-3; v_call: TRBV27; clone_size: -; d_call: -; cdr3_aa: CASSTQGSFGNTIYF; cdr3_nt: TGTGCCAGCAGTACACAGGGTTCTTTTGGAAACACCATATATTTT